Sequencing of this TCR beta chain was carried out in a study of PD-L1 blockade in urothelial cancer. Turning to the study itself: T cells numbered a median of about 150,000 in the blood samples. Broader study findings: Where pretreatment blood TCR clonality fell below the median, better survival was predicted.

The CDR3 is 12 residues long. Remarks on this clone: Antigen specificity is unknown.

The protocol was immunoSEQ multiplex PCR, while the TCRdb copy is restricted to in-frame clones and leaves out a portion. The sample holds under 30,000 clones, 70% to 80% seen once. Time point in this sample: peripheral blood 6 weeks after treatment start. The chain joins TRBV21-1 to TRBJ1-1; TRBD1 is taken as the D call from the table, unchecked against the DNA. TRBV21-1 is a documented pseudogene. The sequences come from PBMCs, collected around atezolizumab (anti-PD-L1) treatment. This TCR was sampled from a man in his 70s with urothelial cancer. CDR3 amino acids: CASRDKNTEAFF. The CDR3 region has the DNA TGTGCCAGCAGGGACAAGAACACTGAAGCTTTCTTT.